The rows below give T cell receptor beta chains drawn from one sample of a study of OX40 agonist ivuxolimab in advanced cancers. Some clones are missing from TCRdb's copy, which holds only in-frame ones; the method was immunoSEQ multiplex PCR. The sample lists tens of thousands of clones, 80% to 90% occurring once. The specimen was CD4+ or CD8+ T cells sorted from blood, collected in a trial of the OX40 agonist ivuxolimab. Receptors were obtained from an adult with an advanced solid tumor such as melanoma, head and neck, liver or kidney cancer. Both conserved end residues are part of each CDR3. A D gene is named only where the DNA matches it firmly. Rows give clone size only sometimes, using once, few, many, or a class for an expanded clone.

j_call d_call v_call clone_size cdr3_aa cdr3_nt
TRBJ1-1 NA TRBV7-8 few CASSPWALANTEAFF TGTGCCAGCAGCCCTTGGGCCCTAGCGAACACTGAAGCTTTCTTT
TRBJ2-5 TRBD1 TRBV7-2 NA CASSSGTGGVWQETQYF TGTGCCAGCAGCTCCGGGACAGGGGGCGTTTGGCAAGAGACCCAGTACTTC
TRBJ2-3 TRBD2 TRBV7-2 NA CASSPQRGALGTDTQYF TGTGCCAGCAGCCCGCAGCGGGGGGCATTGGGCACAGATACGCAGTATTTT
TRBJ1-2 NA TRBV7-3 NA CASSKRSQGDYTF TGTGCCAGCAGCAAGCGATCCCAGGGCGACTACACCTTC
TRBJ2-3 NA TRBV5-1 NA CASRFSDGTDTQYF TGCGCCAGCAGGTTTTCAGACGGCACAGATACGCAGTATTTT
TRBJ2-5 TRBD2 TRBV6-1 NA CASLQRGETQYF TGTGCCAGCCTACAGCGGGGTGAGACCCAGTACTTC
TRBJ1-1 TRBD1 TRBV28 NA CASSPGQDEAFF TGTGCCAGCAGCCCGGGACAGGATGAAGCTTTCTTT
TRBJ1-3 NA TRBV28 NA CASSFFGAQQTGNTIYF TGTGCCAGCAGTTTTTTCGGGGCCCAGCAGACTGGAAACACCATATATTTT
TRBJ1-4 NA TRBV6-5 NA CASSPGRVEEKLFF TGTGCCAGCAGTCCCGGACGAGTTGAGGAAAAACTGTTTTTT
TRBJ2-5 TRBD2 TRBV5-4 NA CASSLAQGLAGETQYF TGTGCCAGCAGCTTGGCCCAGGGACTAGCGGGCGAGACCCAGTACTTC
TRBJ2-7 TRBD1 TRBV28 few CASRSGTGGSKQYF TGTGCCAGCAGGTCCGGGACAGGGGGTTCGAAGCAGTACTTC
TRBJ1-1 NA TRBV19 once CASSDGRTEAFF TGTGCCAGTAGTGACGGGAGGACTGAAGCTTTCTTT
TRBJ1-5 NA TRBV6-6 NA CASWQANQPQHF TGTGCCAGCTGGCAGGCCAATCAGCCCCAGCATTTT
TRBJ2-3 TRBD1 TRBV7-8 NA CATGGSDTQYF TGTGCCACAGGGGGCTCAGATACGCAGTATTTT
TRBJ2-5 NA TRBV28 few CASSRTLGRSQYF TGTGCCAGCAGCCGGACACTTGGGAGAAGCCAGTACTTC
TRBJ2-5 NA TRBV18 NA CASSPNAGASGKTYQETQYF TGTGCCAGCTCACCAAACGCAGGGGCGTCCGGCAAGACTTATCAAGAGACCCAGTACTTC
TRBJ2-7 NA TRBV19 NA CASSMLRSGEQYF TGTGCCAGTAGTATGCTGAGGAGCGGCGAGCAGTACTTC
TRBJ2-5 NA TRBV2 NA CASIPRGLQETQYF TGTGCCAGCATCCCCCGGGGGCTACAAGAGACCCAGTACTTC
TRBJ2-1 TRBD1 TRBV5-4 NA CASSLTGMQFF TGTGCCAGCAGCCTGACAGGGATGCAGTTCTTC
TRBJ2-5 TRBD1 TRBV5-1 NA CASSFHRGRETQYF TGCGCCAGCAGCTTCCACAGGGGTAGGGAGACCCAGTACTTC
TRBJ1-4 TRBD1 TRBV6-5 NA CASSLQGAREKLFF TGTGCCAGCAGTTTGCAGGGGGCGCGTGAAAAACTGTTTTTT
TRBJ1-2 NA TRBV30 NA CAWSRQGSPYGYTF TGTGCCTGGAGTCGCCAGGGGAGTCCGTATGGCTACACCTTC
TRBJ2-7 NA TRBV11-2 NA CASSLELGRTYEQYF TGTGCCAGCAGCTTAGAACTTGGCCGAACCTACGAGCAGTACTTC